This record concerns one T cell receptor (beta chain) sequence. TCRdb analysed the 5' RACE reads with MiXCR anew, one entry per CDR3 protein. There are some 330,000 distinct CDR3 sequences in the sample; roughly 10% occur only once, and approximately 8.9% lies in the top ten. Healthy Caucasians supplied all donations. The data belong to a study of identical twins. Germline V gene sequence: CDR1 LNHDA, CDR2 SQIVND (reference sequence). This CDR3 is 13 amino acids long. V was cut by 7 bases and J by 4 bases, with 11 bases left in between. The sequenced sample was naive T cells sorted from blood. The chain carries TRBV19 and TRBJ1-5; no firm D call. The TCR originated in a woman in her forties or fifties in good health. The CDR3 coding sequence is TGTGCCAGTATGGCTCGGCGGAATCAGCCCCAGCATTTT. It yields the protein CASMARRNQPQHF.